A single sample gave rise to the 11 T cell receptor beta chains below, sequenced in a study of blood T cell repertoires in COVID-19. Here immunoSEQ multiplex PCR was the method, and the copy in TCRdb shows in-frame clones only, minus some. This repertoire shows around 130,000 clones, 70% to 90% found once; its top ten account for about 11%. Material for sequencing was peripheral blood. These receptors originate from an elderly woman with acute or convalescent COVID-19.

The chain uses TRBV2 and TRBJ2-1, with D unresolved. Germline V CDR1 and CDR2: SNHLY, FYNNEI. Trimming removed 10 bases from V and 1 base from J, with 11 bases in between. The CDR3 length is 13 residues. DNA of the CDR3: TGTGCCAAGTTGGGCCCATCCTACAATGAGCAGTTCTTC. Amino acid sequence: CAKLGPSYNEQFF.

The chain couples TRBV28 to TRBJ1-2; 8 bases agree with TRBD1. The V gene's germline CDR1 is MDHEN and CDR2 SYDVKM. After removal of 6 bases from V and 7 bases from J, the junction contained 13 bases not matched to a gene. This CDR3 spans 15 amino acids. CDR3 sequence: CASSPILGTGTGYTF. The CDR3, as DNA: TGTGCCAGCAGCCCCATTCTGGGGACAGGTACTGGCTACACCTTC.

The CDR3 coding sequence is TGTGCCAGCAGTGAACCCCGGGTCTGGAATTCACCCCTCCACTTT. This gives the protein CASSEPRVWNSPLHF. This chain joins TRBV6-1 and TRBJ1-6; the D is unclear. Germline-derived CDR1 and CDR2 are MNHNS and SASEGT. There are 15 residues in the CDR3. V gave up 2 bases and J gave up 7 bases, with 12 bases separating them.

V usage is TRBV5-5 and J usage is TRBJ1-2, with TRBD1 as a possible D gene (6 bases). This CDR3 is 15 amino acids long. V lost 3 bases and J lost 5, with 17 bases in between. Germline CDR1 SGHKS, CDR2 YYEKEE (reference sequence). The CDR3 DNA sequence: TGTGCCAGCAGCTCAGGACAGCCCAAGTTGTATGGCTACACCTTC. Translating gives CASSSGQPKLYGYTF.

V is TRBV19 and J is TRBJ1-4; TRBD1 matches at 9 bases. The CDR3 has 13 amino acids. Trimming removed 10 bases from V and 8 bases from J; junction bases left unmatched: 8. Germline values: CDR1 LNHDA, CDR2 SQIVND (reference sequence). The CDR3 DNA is TGTGCCACCGGGGACAGGGACCAGGAAAAACTGTTTTTT. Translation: CATGDRDQEKLFF.

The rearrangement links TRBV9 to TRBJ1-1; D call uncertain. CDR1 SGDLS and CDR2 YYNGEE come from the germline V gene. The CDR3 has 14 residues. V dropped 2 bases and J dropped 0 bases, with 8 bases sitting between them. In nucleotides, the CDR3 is TGTGCCAGCAGCGTGGGCTTACTGAACACTGAAGCTTTCTTT. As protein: CASSVGLLNTEAFF.

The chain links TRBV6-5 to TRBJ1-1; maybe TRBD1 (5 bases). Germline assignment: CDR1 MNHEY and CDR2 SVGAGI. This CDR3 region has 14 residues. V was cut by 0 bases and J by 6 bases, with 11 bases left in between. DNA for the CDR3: TGTGCCAGCAGTTACTCGGACAATGGGTCTGAAGCTTTCTTT. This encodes CASSYSDNGSEAFF.

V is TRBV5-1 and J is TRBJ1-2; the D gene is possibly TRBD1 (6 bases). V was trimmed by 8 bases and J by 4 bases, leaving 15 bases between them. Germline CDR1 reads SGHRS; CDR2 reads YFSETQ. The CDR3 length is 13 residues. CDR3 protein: CASRQDESYGYTF. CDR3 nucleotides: TGCGCCAGTCGACAGGATGAGAGCTATGGCTACACCTTC.

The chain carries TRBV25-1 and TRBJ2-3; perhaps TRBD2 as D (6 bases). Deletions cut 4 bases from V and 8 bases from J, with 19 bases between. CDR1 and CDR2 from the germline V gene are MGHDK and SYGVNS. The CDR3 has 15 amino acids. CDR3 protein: CASSGWPDRESTQYF. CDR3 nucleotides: TGTGCCAGCAGTGGATGGCCTGACCGGGAGAGTACGCAGTATTTT. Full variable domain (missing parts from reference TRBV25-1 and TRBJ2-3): EADIYQTPRYLVIGTGKKITLECSQTMGHDKMYWYQQDPGMELHLIHYSYGVNSTEKGDLSSESTVSRIRTEHFPLTLESARPSHTSQYLCASSGWPDRESTQYFGPGTRLTVL.

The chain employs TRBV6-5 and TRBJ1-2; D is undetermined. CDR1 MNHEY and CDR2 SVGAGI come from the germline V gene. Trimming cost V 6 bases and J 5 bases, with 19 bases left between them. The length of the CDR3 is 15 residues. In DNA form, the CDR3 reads TGTGCCAGCAGCCCACCACTCGGGGTCGAATATGGCTACACCTTC. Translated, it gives CASSPPLGVEYGYTF.

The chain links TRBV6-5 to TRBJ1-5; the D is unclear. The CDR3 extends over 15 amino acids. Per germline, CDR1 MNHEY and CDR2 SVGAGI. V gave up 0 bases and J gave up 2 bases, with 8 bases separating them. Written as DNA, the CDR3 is TGTGCCAGCAGTTACTCCGGGTCCGGCAATCAGCCCCAGCATTTT. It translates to CASSYSGSGNQPQHF.